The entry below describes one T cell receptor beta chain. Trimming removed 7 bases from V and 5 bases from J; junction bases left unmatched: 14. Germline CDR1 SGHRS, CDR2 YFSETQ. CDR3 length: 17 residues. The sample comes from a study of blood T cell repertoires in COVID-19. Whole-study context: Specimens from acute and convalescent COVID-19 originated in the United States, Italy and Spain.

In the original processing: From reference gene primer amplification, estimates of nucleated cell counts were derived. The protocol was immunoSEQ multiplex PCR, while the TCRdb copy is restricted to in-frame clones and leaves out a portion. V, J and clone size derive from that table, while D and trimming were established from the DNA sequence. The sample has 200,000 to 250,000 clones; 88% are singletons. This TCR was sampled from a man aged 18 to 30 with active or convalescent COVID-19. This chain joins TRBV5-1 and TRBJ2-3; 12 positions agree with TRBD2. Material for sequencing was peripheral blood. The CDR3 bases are TGCGCCAGCGGCAGGGGGCCTAGCGGGAGGGCCGGAGATACGCAGTATTTT. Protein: CASGRGPSGRAGDTQYF.